A selection of T cell receptor beta chains follows, all from one sample in a study of identical twins. TCRdb recomputed calls from the 5' RACE reads with MiXCR, one row per CDR3 protein. The sample shows 1,800,000 or so distinct CDR3 sequences, about 32% of them seen only once. The source material was cord blood. These receptors were taken from a newborn girl in good health. CDR3s include the opening cysteine and the closing phenylalanine or tryptophan. Fields, in order: V gene, J gene, CDR3 protein.

TRBV7-2,TRBJ1-2,CASSQDLTRYTF
TRBV7-2,TRBJ2-7,CASSLSHAYEQYF
TRBV29-1,TRBJ2-3,CSAEQGLVTDTQYF
TRBV7-6,TRBJ2-7,CASSGRDSSYEQYF
TRBV19,TRBJ1-2,CASSEQGALGGGYTF
TRBV4-2,TRBJ2-7,CASSQDRPRLAGEHSYEQYF
TRBV4-1,TRBJ1-1,CASSQVARPITEAFF
TRBV20-1,TRBJ2-1,CSARDTGTSPSSSYNEQFF
TRBV10-3,TRBJ1-1,CAISEPDRGNTEAFF
TRBV28,-,CASSFGTSGLISSYNEQYF
TRBV12-3/TRBV12-4,TRBJ1-5,CASSLLAASNQPQHF
TRBV7-2,TRBJ2-3,CASSTVRGGADTQYF
TRBV6-2/TRBV6-3,TRBJ1-2,CASSYSRPNYGYTF
TRBV27,TRBJ1-4,CASSPSQGGGEKLFF
TRBV20-1,TRBJ2-3,CSAQQTGVSDTQYF
TRBV20-1,TRBJ2-7,CSAFHTPSSYEQYF
TRBV12-3/TRBV12-4,TRBJ1-2,CASILKGGSGYTF
TRBV12-3/TRBV12-4,TRBJ2-2,CASSFLTSGRGTGELFF
TRBV14,TRBJ2-1,CASSQEGPRLEQFF
TRBV7-9,TRBJ2-3,CASSFRGVGPDTQYF
TRBV20-1,TRBJ1-6,CSAREPGRLGSPLHF
TRBV19,TRBJ2-7,CASSIAGTGLYEQYF
TRBV24-1,TRBJ2-1,CATSPEGRPYNEQFF
TRBV20-1,TRBJ2-5,CSASGAPKETQYF
TRBV5-4,TRBJ2-1,CASSLPRGYNEQFF
TRBV29-1,TRBJ2-1,CSVDVRPGDFSYNEQFF
TRBV3-1,TRBJ2-4,CASSPLAGDAKNIQYF
TRBV14,TRBJ2-5,CASMAGVIRNEQYF
TRBV28,-,CASSLLAGEQDEQYF
TRBV2,TRBJ2-5,CASSPDSVGAQYF
TRBV6-5,TRBJ1-2,CASSYTRTGEGYTF
TRBV7-2,TRBJ2-3,CASSLGLAGSSTDTQYF
TRBV5-1,TRBJ2-1,CASSLAPSGGDNEQFF
TRBV18,TRBJ2-3,CASSPIGTSVTDTQYF
TRBV5-4,TRBJ2-7,CASSSSGGVYEQCF
TRBV10-3,TRBJ2-3,CAIRGVSGTDTQYF
TRBV21-1,TRBJ1-1,CASSKVDSGNTEAFF
TRBV7-2,-,CASTEAVLAGVNEQYF
TRBV14,TRBJ2-2,CASSHRQGEGGELFF
TRBV20-1,TRBJ1-2,CSATKDRAGLYGYTF
TRBV13,TRBJ2-7,CASSLVGEHEQYF
TRBV12-3/TRBV12-4,TRBJ2-1,CASRRLASIYNEQFF
TRBV25-1,TRBJ2-3,CAAMGLGNCTDTQYF
TRBV7-2,TRBJ1-5,CASSLTGGSFQPQHF
TRBV20-1,TRBJ2-7,CSARDRGGPSYEQYF
TRBV7-8,TRBJ2-3,CASSFRTRVSTDTQYF
TRBV21-1,TRBJ2-3,CASSKGPPRASTDTQYF
TRBV28,TRBJ2-3,CASSLGGRGTDTQYF
TRBV5-1,TRBJ2-3,CASSLSGGQTDTQYF
TRBV4-1,TRBJ2-2,CASSQVGAGELFF
TRBV28,TRBJ2-4,CASARTGLNIQYF
TRBV5-1,TRBJ2-3,CASTKEARGGTDTQYF
TRBV5-1,TRBJ2-2,CASSFGGPDTGELFF
TRBV13,TRBJ2-7,CASSSVGLAGDYEQYF
TRBV6-1,-,CASTSPGTGNEQYF
TRBV5-1,TRBJ2-7,CASSLGTSGDYEQYF
TRBV2,TRBJ1-4,CASSAGGTGNEKLFF
TRBV27,TRBJ1-6,CASSGGTGSYNSPLHF
TRBV4-1,TRBJ1-2,CASSQVQALYGYTF
TRBV29-1,TRBJ1-1,CSVEALGVSTEAFF